This is a list of T cell receptor beta chains from one sample in a study of neurological immune-mediated disorders. TCRdb analysed the 5' RACE reads with MiXCR anew, one entry per CDR3 protein. The repertoire has 27,000 or so distinct CDR3 sequences, under 25% of them found once; the top ten carry 16%. Specimen: PBMCs. These receptors were obtained from a woman aged 55-70 years in good health. Each CDR3 is given with its conserved first and last residue. The order of the fields is D gene, clone size, J gene, V gene, CDR3 protein, CDR3 DNA. The D gene is left open where the match is weak. Rows give clone size only sometimes, using once, few, many, or a class for an expanded clone.

d_call: TRBD1
clone_size: .
j_call: TRBJ2-7
v_call: TRBV7-8
cdr3_aa: CASSFLGGTGSYEPYF
cdr3_nt: TGTGCCAGCAGCTTCCTAGGAGGGACAGGGTCCTACGAGCCGTACTTC

d_call: TRBD2
clone_size: many
j_call: TRBJ2-7
v_call: TRBV20-1
cdr3_aa: CSARTSGSPYEQYF
cdr3_nt: TGCAGTGCTCGGACTAGCGGGAGCCCCTACGAGCAGTACTTC

d_call: .
clone_size: once
j_call: TRBJ2-1
v_call: TRBV29-1
cdr3_aa: CHGQKGNEQFF
cdr3_nt: TGCCACGGACAGAAAGGTAATGAGCAGTTCTTC

d_call: .
clone_size: many
j_call: TRBJ1-2
v_call: TRBV4-2
cdr3_aa: CASSQEPHSSGDGYTF
cdr3_nt: TGTGCCAGCAGCCAAGAACCCCACAGCTCTGGGGATGGCTACACCTTC

d_call: .
clone_size: once
j_call: TRBJ1-4
v_call: TRBV28
cdr3_aa: CASSFWSGRINEKLLF
cdr3_nt: TGTGCCAGCAGTTTCTGGTCCGGGCGAATTAATGAAAAACTGCTTTTT

d_call: .
clone_size: .
j_call: TRBJ1-4
v_call: TRBV12-3/TRBV12-4
cdr3_aa: CASSLGANEKLFF
cdr3_nt: TGTGCCAGCAGTTTAGGGGCGAATGAAAAACTGTTTTTT

d_call: .
clone_size: many
j_call: TRBJ2-4
v_call: TRBV9
cdr3_aa: CASSSQNIQYF
cdr3_nt: TGTGCCAGCAGCTCGCAAAACATTCAGTACTTC

d_call: TRBD1
clone_size: many
j_call: TRBJ2-7
v_call: TRBV29-1
cdr3_aa: CSVDGAGGEQYF
cdr3_nt: TGCAGCGTTGACGGGGCAGGGGGCGAGCAGTACTTC

d_call: .
clone_size: .
j_call: TRBJ2-7
v_call: TRBV11-3
cdr3_aa: CASSLGSTYEQYF
cdr3_nt: TGTGCCAGCAGCTTAGGGTCAACCTACGAGCAGTACTTC

d_call: TRBD1
clone_size: many
j_call: TRBJ1-6
v_call: TRBV28
cdr3_aa: CASRTGGRPLHF
cdr3_nt: TGTGCCAGCAGAACAGGGGGACGGCCCCTCCACTTT

d_call: .
clone_size: many
j_call: TRBJ1-5
v_call: TRBV27
cdr3_aa: CASSLSGTGQPQHF
cdr3_nt: TGTGCCAGCAGTTTATCTGGTACGGGTCAGCCCCAGCATTTT

d_call: .
clone_size: few
j_call: TRBJ2-3
v_call: TRBV7-3
cdr3_aa: CASSLKGWGSGRTSDTQYF
cdr3_nt: TGTGCCAGCAGCTTAAAAGGCTGGGGCAGCGGGCGGACCTCAGATACGCAGTATTTT

d_call: .
clone_size: many
j_call: TRBJ1-5
v_call: TRBV12-3/TRBV12-4
cdr3_aa: CASSLLGEQPQHF
cdr3_nt: TGTGCCAGCAGTTTACTGGGGGAACAGCCCCAGCATTTT

d_call: .
clone_size: .
j_call: TRBJ1-1
v_call: TRBV20-1
cdr3_aa: CSAPKAGTGNTEAFF
cdr3_nt: TGCAGTGCCCCTAAAGCCGGGACGGGTAACACTGAAGCTTTCTTT

d_call: TRBD2
clone_size: .
j_call: TRBJ2-3
v_call: TRBV7-9
cdr3_aa: CASSTTGGADTQYF
cdr3_nt: TGTGCCAGCAGCACCACGGGGGGGGCAGATACGCAGTATTTT

d_call: TRBD1
clone_size: many
j_call: TRBJ2-5
v_call: TRBV7-2
cdr3_aa: CASSSPGQLLKTQYF
cdr3_nt: TGTGCCAGCAGCTCTCCGGGACAGTTGTTGAAGACCCAGTACTTC

d_call: TRBD1
clone_size: many
j_call: TRBJ1-1
v_call: TRBV4-2
cdr3_aa: CASSQPRGLNTEAFF
cdr3_nt: TGTGCCAGCAGCCAACCCAGGGGGTTGAACACTGAAGCTTTCTTT

d_call: .
clone_size: many
j_call: TRBJ2-3
v_call: TRBV7-2
cdr3_aa: CASSLPPLDTQYF
cdr3_nt: TGTGCCAGCAGCTTACCCCCCCTAGATACGCAGTATTTT

d_call: .
clone_size: many
j_call: TRBJ2-7
v_call: TRBV7-6
cdr3_aa: CASSLAGAFVVQYF
cdr3_nt: TGTGCCAGCAGCTTAGCAGGGGCCTTCGTCGTGCAGTACTTC

d_call: .
clone_size: many
j_call: TRBJ2-3
v_call: TRBV28
cdr3_aa: CASSLLGARSTDTQYF
cdr3_nt: TGTGCCAGCAGTTTATTGGGGGCCCGCAGCACAGATACGCAGTATTTT

d_call: TRBD1
clone_size: many
j_call: TRBJ1-5
v_call: TRBV9
cdr3_aa: CASSVAGGLNQPQHF
cdr3_nt: TGTGCCAGCAGCGTAGCAGGGGGCCTCAATCAGCCCCAGCATTTT

d_call: .
clone_size: many
j_call: TRBJ1-3
v_call: TRBV6-6
cdr3_aa: CASSYSTGSGNTIYF
cdr3_nt: TGTGCCAGCAGTTACTCGACCGGATCTGGAAACACCATATATTTT

d_call: TRBD1
clone_size: many
j_call: TRBJ2-2
v_call: TRBV6-5
cdr3_aa: CASSFRGISTGELFF
cdr3_nt: TGTGCCAGCAGTTTCAGGGGGATATCGACCGGGGAGCTGTTTTTT

d_call: .
clone_size: many
j_call: TRBJ1-2
v_call: TRBV20-1
cdr3_aa: CSARDRGSSYHGYTF
cdr3_nt: TGCAGTGCTAGAGATAGGGGGTCATCTTACCATGGCTACACCTTC

d_call: .
clone_size: many
j_call: TRBJ1-1
v_call: TRBV7-2
cdr3_aa: CASSLFAENTEAFF
cdr3_nt: TGTGCCAGCAGCTTATTTGCAGAGAACACTGAAGCTTTCTTT

d_call: TRBD1
clone_size: many
j_call: TRBJ2-4
v_call: TRBV29-1
cdr3_aa: CSVAPGQGYSGNIQYF
cdr3_nt: TGCAGCGTTGCCCCAGGACAGGGGTACTCTGGGAACATTCAGTACTTC

d_call: .
clone_size: many
j_call: TRBJ1-3
v_call: TRBV5-1
cdr3_aa: CASSTGTTGGGNTIYF
cdr3_nt: TGCGCCAGCAGCACGGGGACCACTGGGGGAGGAAACACCATATATTTT

d_call: .
clone_size: many
j_call: TRBJ2-1
v_call: TRBV28
cdr3_aa: CASRDTGHQFF
cdr3_nt: TGTGCCAGCAGAGATACAGGGCACCAGTTCTTC

d_call: .
clone_size: many
j_call: TRBJ2-7
v_call: TRBV6-5
cdr3_aa: CASRPGYLREFYEQYF
cdr3_nt: TGTGCCAGCAGGCCGGGTTATTTGAGGGAATTCTACGAGCAGTACTTC

d_call: .
clone_size: many
j_call: TRBJ2-5
v_call: TRBV29-1
cdr3_aa: CSVERVLKETQYF
cdr3_nt: TGCAGCGTTGAACGGGTTCTTAAAGAGACCCAGTACTTC

d_call: .
clone_size: many
j_call: TRBJ1-3
v_call: TRBV20-1
cdr3_aa: CSARRDANSGNTIYF
cdr3_nt: TGCAGTGCCCGACGGGACGCAAACTCTGGAAACACCATATATTTT

d_call: .
clone_size: many
j_call: TRBJ1-5
v_call: TRBV28
cdr3_aa: CASSFPYSNQPQHF
cdr3_nt: TGTGCCAGCAGTTTCCCCTATAGCAATCAGCCCCAGCATTTT

d_call: .
clone_size: few
j_call: TRBJ1-1
v_call: TRBV7-9
cdr3_aa: CASSLFSGENEALF
cdr3_nt: TGTGCCAGTAGCTTATTCTCAGGGGAGAACGAAGCTCTCTTT

d_call: TRBD1
clone_size: many
j_call: TRBJ2-2
v_call: TRBV7-2
cdr3_aa: CASSLGDRNTGELFF
cdr3_nt: TGTGCCAGCAGCTTAGGGGACAGAAACACCGGGGAGCTGTTTTTT

d_call: .
clone_size: .
j_call: TRBJ1-2
v_call: TRBV2
cdr3_aa: CASRQGSNYGYTF
cdr3_nt: TGTGCCAGCAGACAGGGATCTAACTATGGCTACACCTTC

d_call: TRBD1
clone_size: few
j_call: TRBJ2-5
v_call: TRBV18
cdr3_aa: CASSQRQGGETQYF
cdr3_nt: TGTGCCAGCTCCCAGAGACAGGGGGGCGAGACCCAGTACTTC

d_call: .
clone_size: many
j_call: TRBJ1-1
v_call: TRBV20-1
cdr3_aa: CSAPALLGNTEAFF
cdr3_nt: TGCAGTGCTCCGGCCCTGCTCGGGAACACTGAAGCTTTCTTT

d_call: TRBD1
clone_size: many
j_call: TRBJ1-1
v_call: TRBV5-1
cdr3_aa: CASSLGQGGTEAFF
cdr3_nt: TGCGCCAGCAGCTTAGGACAGGGCGGCACTGAAGCTTTCTTT

d_call: .
clone_size: medium-sized
j_call: TRBJ2-3
v_call: TRBV12-3/TRBV12-4
cdr3_aa: CASRRVFGGTDTQYF
cdr3_nt: TGTGCCAGCAGAAGAGTCTTTGGAGGCACAGATACGCAGTATTTT

d_call: .
clone_size: .
j_call: TRBJ2-4
v_call: TRBV4-2
cdr3_aa: CASSQDYSGSGAKNIQYF
cdr3_nt: TGTGCCAGCAGCCAAGATTACTCTGGGAGTGGAGCCAAAAACATTCAGTACTTC

d_call: .
clone_size: many
j_call: TRBJ2-4
v_call: TRBV27
cdr3_aa: CASSLGLAKNIQYF
cdr3_nt: TGTGCCAGCAGTTTGGGCTTAGCCAAAAACATTCAGTACTTC

d_call: .
clone_size: .
j_call: TRBJ1-5
v_call: TRBV2
cdr3_aa: CASSLAGPRQPQHF
cdr3_nt: TGTGCCAGCAGTTTAGCGGGCCCGCGTCAGCCCCAGCATTTT

d_call: .
clone_size: many
j_call: TRBJ1-6
v_call: TRBV10-3
cdr3_aa: CAISEMGQASPLHF
cdr3_nt: TGTGCCATCAGTGAGATGGGGCAGGCTTCACCCCTCCACTTT

d_call: .
clone_size: few
j_call: TRBJ2-1
v_call: TRBV29-1
cdr3_aa: CSVGDSYNEQFF
cdr3_nt: TGCAGCGTTGGAGACAGTTACAATGAGCAGTTCTTC

d_call: TRBD2
clone_size: many
j_call: TRBJ2-1
v_call: TRBV12-3/TRBV12-4
cdr3_aa: CATTSGGVDEQFF
cdr3_nt: TGTGCCACCACTAGCGGGGGGGTTGATGAGCAGTTCTTC

d_call: .
clone_size: many
j_call: TRBJ2-7
v_call: TRBV6-2/TRBV6-3
cdr3_aa: CASSRPGRVYEQYF
cdr3_nt: TGTGCCAGCAGTCGGCCCGGACGGGTTTACGAGCAGTACTTC

d_call: TRBD2
clone_size: many
j_call: TRBJ2-7
v_call: TRBV6-5
cdr3_aa: CASSYSGGAGVVEQYF
cdr3_nt: TGTGCCAGCAGTTACTCGGGAGGGGCGGGAGTTGTCGAGCAGTACTTC

d_call: .
clone_size: .
j_call: TRBJ2-1
v_call: TRBV6-5
cdr3_aa: CASSYNPRSGDYNEQFF
cdr3_nt: TGTGCCAGCAGTTACAACCCCCGTAGCGGAGACTACAATGAGCAGTTCTTC

d_call: .
clone_size: many
j_call: TRBJ2-7
v_call: TRBV18
cdr3_aa: CASSSPPRGAYEQYF
cdr3_nt: TGTGCCAGCTCATCGCCCCCGAGGGGGGCCTACGAGCAGTACTTC

d_call: TRBD1
clone_size: many
j_call: TRBJ2-7
v_call: TRBV10-3
cdr3_aa: CAIQDRAGYEQYF
cdr3_nt: TGTGCCATCCAGGACAGGGCCGGCTACGAGCAGTACTTC

d_call: .
clone_size: .
j_call: TRBJ2-3
v_call: TRBV5-1
cdr3_aa: CASSLTTDTQYF
cdr3_nt: TGCGCCAGCAGCCTGACCACAGATACGCAGTATTTT

d_call: TRBD2
clone_size: .
j_call: TRBJ2-2
v_call: TRBV7-2
cdr3_aa: CASSVTSGLTGELFF
cdr3_nt: TGTGCCAGCAGCGTCACTAGCGGGCTCACCGGGGAGCTGTTTTTT